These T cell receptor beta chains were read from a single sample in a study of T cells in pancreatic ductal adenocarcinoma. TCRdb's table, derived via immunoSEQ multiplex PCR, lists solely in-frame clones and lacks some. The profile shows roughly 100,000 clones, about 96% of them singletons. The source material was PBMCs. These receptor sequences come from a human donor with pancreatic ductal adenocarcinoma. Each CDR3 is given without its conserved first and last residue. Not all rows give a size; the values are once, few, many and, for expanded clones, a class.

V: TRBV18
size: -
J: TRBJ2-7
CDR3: ASSPPLAYEQY

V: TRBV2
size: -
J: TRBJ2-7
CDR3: ASRTSGIYEQY

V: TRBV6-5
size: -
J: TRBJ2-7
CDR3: ASSPRDSRDEQY

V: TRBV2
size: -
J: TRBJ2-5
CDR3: ASRAQETQY

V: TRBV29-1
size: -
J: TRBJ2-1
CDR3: SVDQPRTSGSNEQF

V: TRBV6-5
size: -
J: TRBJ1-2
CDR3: ASNPQGANYGYT

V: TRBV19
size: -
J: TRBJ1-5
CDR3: ASSHLTGGNQPQH

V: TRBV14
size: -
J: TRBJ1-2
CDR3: ASSQDFRQGQNYGYT

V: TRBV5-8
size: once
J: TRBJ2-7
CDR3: ASSPGRTSLSYEQY

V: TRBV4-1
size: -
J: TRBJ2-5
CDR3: ASSKSQGWEETQY